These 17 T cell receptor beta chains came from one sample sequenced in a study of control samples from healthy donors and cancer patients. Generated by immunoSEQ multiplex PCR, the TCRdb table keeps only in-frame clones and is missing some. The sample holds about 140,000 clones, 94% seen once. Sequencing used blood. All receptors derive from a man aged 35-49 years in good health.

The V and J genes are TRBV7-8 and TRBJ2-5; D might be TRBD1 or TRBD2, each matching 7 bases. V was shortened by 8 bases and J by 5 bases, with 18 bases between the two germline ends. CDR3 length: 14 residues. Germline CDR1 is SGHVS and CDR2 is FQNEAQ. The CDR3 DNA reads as TGTGCCAGCTTGGGGGGGACAGTCCACGAGACCCAGTACTTC. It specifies CASLGGTVHETQYF.

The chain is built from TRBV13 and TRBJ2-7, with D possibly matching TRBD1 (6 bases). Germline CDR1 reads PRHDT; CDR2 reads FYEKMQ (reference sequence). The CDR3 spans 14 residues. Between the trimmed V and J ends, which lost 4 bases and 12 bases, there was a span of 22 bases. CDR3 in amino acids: CASSSLTDGQILYF. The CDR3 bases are TGTGCCAGCAGCTCTCTAACGGATGGACAGATTCTGTACTTC.

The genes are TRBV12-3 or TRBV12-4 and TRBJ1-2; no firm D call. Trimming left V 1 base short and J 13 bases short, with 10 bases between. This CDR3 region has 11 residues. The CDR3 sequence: CASSLDSMSTF. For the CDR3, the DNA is TGTGCCAGCAGTTTAGATTCCATGAGCACCTTC.

CDR3 in DNA: TGTGCCTGGAGCCCGACAGATTCCAATCAGCCCCAGCATTTT. It specifies CAWSPTDSNQPQHF. The chain is built from TRBV30 and TRBJ1-5, with D perhaps matching TRBD1 (5 bases). This CDR3 has 14 residues. The V gene's germline CDR1 is GTSNPN and CDR2 SVGIG (reference sequence). The germline V and J ends were trimmed by 3 bases and 3 bases, with 12 bases remaining between them.

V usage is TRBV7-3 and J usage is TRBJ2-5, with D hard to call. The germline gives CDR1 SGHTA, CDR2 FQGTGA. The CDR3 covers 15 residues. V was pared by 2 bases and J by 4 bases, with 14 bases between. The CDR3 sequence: CASSLGLGVAETQYF. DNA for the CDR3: TGTGCCAGCAGCTTAGGGCTTGGGGTAGCAGAGACCCAGTACTTC.

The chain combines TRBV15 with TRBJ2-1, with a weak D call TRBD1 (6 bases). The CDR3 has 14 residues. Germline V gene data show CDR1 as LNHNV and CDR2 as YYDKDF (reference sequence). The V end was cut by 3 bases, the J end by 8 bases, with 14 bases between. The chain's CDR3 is CATSSRNGGYEQFF. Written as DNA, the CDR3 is TGTGCCACCAGCAGTCGTAATGGGGGCTATGAGCAGTTCTTC.

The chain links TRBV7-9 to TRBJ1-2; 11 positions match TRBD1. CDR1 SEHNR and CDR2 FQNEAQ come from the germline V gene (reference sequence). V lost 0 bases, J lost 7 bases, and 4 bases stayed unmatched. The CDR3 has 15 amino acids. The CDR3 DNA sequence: TGTGCCAGCAGCTTAGCAGGACAGGGGGCGGTTGGCTACACCTTC. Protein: CASSLAGQGAVGYTF.

The CDR3 spells CASSDRDSNQPQHF. CDR3 sequence (DNA): TGTGCCAGCAGCGACAGGGATAGCAATCAGCCCCAGCATTTT. The chain is built from TRBV7-8 and TRBJ1-5; the match to TRBD1 covers 7 bases. From germline, CDR1 is SGHVS and CDR2 FQNEAQ. The trim removed 5 bases at V and 0 bases at J, leaving 1 base unmatched. The CDR3 consists of 14 residues.

As DNA, the CDR3 is TGCGCCAGCAGTAAAACACAAACCAACACTGAAGCTTTCTTT. This encodes CASSKTQTNTEAFF. V is TRBV5-1 and J is TRBJ1-1; D gene ambiguous. CDR3 size: 14 residues. Germline lookup yields CDR1 SGHRS and CDR2 YFSETQ. V lost 5 bases and J lost 2, with 13 bases in between.

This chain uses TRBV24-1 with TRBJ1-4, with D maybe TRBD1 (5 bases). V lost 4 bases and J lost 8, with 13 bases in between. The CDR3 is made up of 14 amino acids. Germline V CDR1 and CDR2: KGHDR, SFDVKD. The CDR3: CATSDPRDGEKLFF. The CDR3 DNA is TGTGCCACCAGTGACCCCCGGGACGGGGAAAAACTGTTTTTT.

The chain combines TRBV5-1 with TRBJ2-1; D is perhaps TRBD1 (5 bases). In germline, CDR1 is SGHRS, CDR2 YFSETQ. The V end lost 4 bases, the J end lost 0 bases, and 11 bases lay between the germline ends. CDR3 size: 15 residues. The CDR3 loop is CASSPTGSSYNEQFF. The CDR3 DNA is TGCGCCAGCAGCCCCACAGGTAGCTCCTACAATGAGCAGTTCTTC. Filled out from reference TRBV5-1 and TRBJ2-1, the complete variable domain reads KAGVTQTPRYLIKTRGQQVTLSCSPISGHRSVSWYQQTPGQGLQFLFEYFSETQRNKGNFPGRFSGRQFSNSRSEMNVSTLELGDSALYLCASSPTGSSYNEQFFGPGTRLTVL.

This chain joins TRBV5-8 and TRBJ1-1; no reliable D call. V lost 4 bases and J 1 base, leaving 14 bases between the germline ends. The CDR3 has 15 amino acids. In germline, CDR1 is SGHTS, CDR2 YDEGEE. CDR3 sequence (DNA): TGTGCCAGCAGCCTTTCGGCAGGTGGGAACACTGAAGCTTTCTTT. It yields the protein CASSLSAGGNTEAFF.

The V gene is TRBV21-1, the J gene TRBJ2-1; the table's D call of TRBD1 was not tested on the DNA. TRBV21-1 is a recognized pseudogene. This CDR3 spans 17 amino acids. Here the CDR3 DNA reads TGTGCCAGCAGCAAGGGGGGACAGGGGCGAGGCTACAATGAGCAGTTCTTC. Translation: CASSKGGQGRGYNEQFF.

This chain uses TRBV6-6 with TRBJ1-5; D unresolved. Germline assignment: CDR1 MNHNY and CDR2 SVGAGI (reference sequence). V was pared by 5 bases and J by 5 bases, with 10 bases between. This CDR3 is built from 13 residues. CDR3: CASSTLEYQPQHF. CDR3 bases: TGTGCCAGCAGTACACTGGAATATCAGCCCCAGCATTTT.

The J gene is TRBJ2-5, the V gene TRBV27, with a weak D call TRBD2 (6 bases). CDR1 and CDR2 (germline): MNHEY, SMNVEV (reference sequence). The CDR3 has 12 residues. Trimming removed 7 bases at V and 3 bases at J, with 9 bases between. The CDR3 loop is CASMDYKETQYF. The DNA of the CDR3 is TGTGCCAGCATGGACTATAAAGAGACCCAGTACTTC.

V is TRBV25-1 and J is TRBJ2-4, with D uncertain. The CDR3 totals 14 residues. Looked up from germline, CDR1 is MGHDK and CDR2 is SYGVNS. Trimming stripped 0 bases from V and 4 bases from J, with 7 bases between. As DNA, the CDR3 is TGTGCCAGCAGTGAATATGGCAGTAAAAACATTCAGTACTTC. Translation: CASSEYGSKNIQYF. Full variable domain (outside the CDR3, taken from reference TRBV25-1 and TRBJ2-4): EADIYQTPRYLVIGTGKKITLECSQTMGHDKMYWYQQDPGMELHLIHYSYGVNSTEKGDLSSESTVSRIRTEHFPLTLESARPSHTSQYLCASSEYGSKNIQYFGAGTRLSVL.

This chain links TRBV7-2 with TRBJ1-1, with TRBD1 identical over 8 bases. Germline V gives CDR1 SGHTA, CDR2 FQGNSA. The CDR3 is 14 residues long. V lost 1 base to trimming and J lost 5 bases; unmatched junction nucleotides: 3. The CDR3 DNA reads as TGTGCCAGCAGCTTAGATAACAGGGGGACTGAAGCTTTCTTT. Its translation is CASSLDNRGTEAFF.